These T cell receptor beta chains were read from a single sample in a study of blood T cell repertoires in COVID-19. Profiling relied on immunoSEQ multiplex PCR, and the TCRdb table lists in-frame clones only, not all of them. In the table there are around 81,000 clones, 70% to 90% of which are singletons. Sequenced: peripheral blood. Receptors originate from a man in his 70s with acute or convalescent COVID-19. Each CDR3 is given with its conserved first and last residue. D genes are given only for firm matches. The size field is filled for only some rows; it gives once, few, many or a size class.

. TRBJ2-7 14 TRBV28 TRBD1 CASSWGTGAYEQYF TGTGCCAGCAGTTGGGGGACAGGGGCCTACGAGCAGTACTTC
. TRBJ2-4 13 TRBV7-3 TRBD1 CASSSRQGEYQYF TGTGCCAGCAGTTCGAGACAGGGGGAATACCAGTACTTC
. TRBJ2-5 15 TRBV5-1 . CASRPTPARRETQYF TGCGCCAGCAGACCAACTCCGGCCAGGAGGGAGACCCAGTACTTC
. TRBJ1-3 16 TRBV4-1 . CASSQDLTASGNTIYF TGCGCCAGCAGCCAAGATTTAACAGCTTCTGGAAACACCATATATTTT
. TRBJ1-2 12 TRBV28 . CASSFADYGYTF TGTGCCAGCAGTTTCGCAGATTATGGCTACACCTTC
. TRBJ1-6 14 TRBV6-5 . CASSRTKRESPLHF TGTGCCAGCAGTCGCACGAAGCGGGAGTCACCCCTCCACTTT
. TRBJ1-2 14 TRBV18 . CASSPPSRLYSYTF TGTGCCAGCTCACCACCGAGCAGGCTTTATAGCTACACCTTC
. TRBJ1-1 14 TRBV30 TRBD1 CAWSPKTGYTEAFF TGTGCCTGGAGTCCGAAGACAGGGTACACTGAAGCTTTCTTT
. TRBJ1-4 11 TRBV28 . CASTSNEKLFF TGTGCCAGCACCTCGAATGAAAAACTGTTTTTT
. TRBJ1-5 15 TRBV6-5 TRBD1 CASSWTGGDNQPQHF TGTGCCAGCAGTTGGACAGGGGGGGACAATCAGCCCCAGCATTTT
. TRBJ1-1 18 TRBV7-2 . CASSSRGGRAVGNTEAFF TGTGCCAGCAGCTCCCGGGGGGGGCGGGCCGTGGGGAACACTGAAGCTTTCTTT
. TRBJ2-7 16 TRBV27 . CASSLSIGEYSYEQYF TGTGCCAGCAGTTTATCGATCGGGGAATACTCCTACGAGCAGTACTTC
. TRBJ2-1 14 TRBV7-9 . CASSPPRQYNEQFF TGTGCCAGCAGCCCACCCCGACAGTACAATGAGCAGTTCTTC
. TRBJ1-2 13 TRBV24-1 . CATSDFAGVGYTF TGTGCCACCAGTGATTTTGCAGGGGTTGGCTACACCTTC
few TRBJ1-2 11 TRBV3-1/TRBV3-2 . CASMGAHGYTF TGTGCCAGCATGGGGGCCCATGGCTACACCTTC
. TRBJ1-2 13 TRBV9 . CASSVGERGSYTF TGTGCCAGCAGCGTAGGTGAAAGGGGCAGCTACACCTTC
. TRBJ1-2 14 TRBV10-3 . CATATQQGTYGYTF TGTGCCACCGCGACACAACAGGGCACCTATGGCTACACCTTC
. TRBJ1-3 14 TRBV5-1 . CASSLAGGPNTIYF TGCGCCAGCAGCTTGGCGGGAGGGCCTAACACCATATATTTT
. TRBJ2-7 15 TRBV28 . CASSLTGGVYYEQYF TGTGCCAGCAGTTTGACAGGAGGAGTTTACTACGAGCAGTACTTC
. TRBJ2-1 11 TRBV7-9 TRBD2 CASSLLAGGFF TGTGCCAGCAGCTTACTAGCGGGAGGGTTCTTC
. TRBJ1-4 14 TRBV2 TRBD1 CASRLQGKGEKLFF TGTGCCAGCAGACTACAGGGGAAGGGGGAAAAACTGTTTTTT
. TRBJ1-2 12 TRBV24-1 . CATGDKAYGYTF TGTGCCACCGGCGACAAGGCGTATGGCTACACCTTC
. TRBJ1-6 16 TRBV5-4 TRBD1 CASSQTGSSYNSPLHF TGTGCCAGCAGCCAGACAGGGAGCTCCTATAATTCACCCCTCCACTTT
. TRBJ2-3 14 TRBV4-1 TRBD2 CASSQVLAGDTQYF TGCGCCAGCAGCCAAGTACTAGCGGGAGATACGCAGTATTTT
. TRBJ2-6 16 TRBV18 . CASSPPGSSGANVLTF TGTGCCAGCTCACCACCGGGCAGCTCTGGGGCCAACGTCCTGACTTTC
. TRBJ2-6 15 TRBV9 . CASSATGSGANVLTF TGTGCCAGCAGCGCGACAGGATCTGGGGCCAACGTCCTGACTTTC
. TRBJ2-3 16 TRBV19 TRBD1 CASSTPGQGKTDTQYF TGTGCCAGTAGTACGCCGGGACAGGGAAAAACAGATACGCAGTATTTT
. TRBJ2-4 13 TRBV11-2 . CASSPPGQNIQYF TGTGCCAGCAGCCCACCCGGACAGAACATTCAGTACTTC
once TRBJ1-1 15 TRBV10-3 . CAISEARGNGAEAFF TGTGCCATCAGTGAGGCTCGGGGGAATGGGGCGGAAGCTTTCTTT
. TRBJ1-5 15 TRBV7-6 . CASSLEGDTNQPQHF TGTGCCAGCAGCTTGGAAGGGGACACAAATCAGCCCCAGCATTTT
. TRBJ2-1 13 TRBV7-2 TRBD2 CASSSGLAVEQFF TGTGCCAGCAGCTCGGGACTAGCGGTCGAGCAGTTCTTC
. TRBJ1-4 12 TRBV10-3 TRBD1 CAAGDRPEKLFF TGTGCCGCTGGGGACAGACCTGAAAAACTGTTTTTT
. TRBJ1-2 14 TRBV7-8 TRBD1 CASSYRGIGYGYTF TGTGCCAGCAGCTACAGGGGTATCGGCTATGGCTACACCTTC
. TRBJ1-6 16 TRBV11-2 . CASSRSASSYNSPLHF TGTGCCAGCAGCCGTTCTGCCAGCTCCTATAATTCACCCCTCCACTTT
. TRBJ1-6 13 TRBV2 . CASSESGGRPLHF TGTGCCAGCAGTGAATCGGGGGGGAGACCCCTCCACTTT
once TRBJ2-7 13 TRBV2 . CAVQGGGSYEQYF TGTGCCGTACAGGGCGGCGGTTCCTACGAGCAGTACTTC
. TRBJ2-3 15 TRBV2 . CASRALGLSTDTQYF TGTGCCAGCAGAGCCCTAGGACTGAGCACAGATACGCAGTATTTT
. TRBJ1-1 13 TRBV18 . CASSVQGNTEAFF TGTGCCAGCTCAGTCCAGGGTAACACTGAAGCTTTCTTT
. TRBJ1-2 12 TRBV7-2 . CASSLGGGGYTF TGTGCCAGCAGCTTAGGAGGTGGTGGCTACACCTTC
. TRBJ2-7 16 TRBV5-6 . CASSPLSGGSSYEQYF TGTGCCAGCAGCCCCCTGTCCGGGGGAAGCTCCTACGAGCAGTACTTC
. TRBJ1-5 15 TRBV19 . CASSNSGASNQPQHF TGTGCCAGTAGTAACAGCGGGGCGAGCAATCAGCCCCAGCATTTT